The 10 T cell receptor beta chains below come from one sample, sequenced in a study of blood T cell repertoires in COVID-19 (dated by TCRdb to the early 2020s). The library was obtained by the immunoSEQ multiplex PCR assay. Sourced from immuneACCESS, this table was stored by TCRdb with only in-frame sequences that have V and J called. A share of the clones is absent; for the studies checked, an unresolved V gene accounts for under half, and the remainder has no known explanation. This sample is represented by roughly 400,000 clones; approximately 91% of them were singletons. 1.4% of the sample comes from the top ten. The specimen was PBMCs or T cells enriched from blood (not recorded which). The receptor set was obtained from a woman younger than 35 who had been exposed to COVID-19.

The V gene is TRBV7-6, the J gene TRBJ1-6; maybe TRBD1 (6 bases). CDR1 is SGHVS, CDR2 FNYEAQ, per germline. V was cut by 5 bases and J by 4 bases, with 12 bases left in between. This CDR3 is 15 amino acids long. The DNA for the CDR3 is TGTGCCAGCAGCACCGGGACATCTTATAATTCACCCCTCCACTTT. Translated: CASSTGTSYNSPLHF.

The chain carries TRBV4-1 and TRBJ1-2; TRBD1 is a possible D gene (5 bases). Looked up from germline, CDR1 is MGHRA and CDR2 is YSYEKL. There are 15 residues in the CDR3. Trimming shortened V by 0 bases and J by 7 bases, and 15 bases separated the two germline ends. The CDR3 coding sequence is TGCGCCAGCAGCCAAGAAAGCGGGGCCCTGGGTGGCTACACCTTC. It is translated as CASSQESGALGGYTF.

V usage is TRBV7-2 and J usage is TRBJ2-7; TRBD2 matches 9 bases. Germline V lookup: CDR1 SGHTA, CDR2 FQGNSA. The CDR3 consists of 16 residues. The J segment lost 0 bases and the V segment lost 4 bases, leaving 7 bases of the junction unmatched. CDR3 amino acids: CASSWTSATSSYEQYF. The CDR3 nucleotides are TGTGCCAGCAGCTGGACTAGCGCCACCAGCTCCTACGAGCAGTACTTC.

This clone has just one count. The genes are TRBV10-3 and TRBJ2-3, with TRBD2 matching 9 bases. The CDR3 loop spans 17 amino acids. Trimming removed 0 bases from V and 3 bases from J; junction bases left unmatched: 7. The V gene's germline CDR1 is ENHRY and CDR2 SYGVKD. The CDR3 protein is CAISESPSGASTDTQYF. Written as DNA, the CDR3 is TGTGCCATCAGTGAGTCCCCTAGCGGGGCGTCTACAGATACGCAGTATTTT.

The chain combines TRBV3-1 (or the pseudogene TRBV3-2) with TRBJ1-5, with 8 bases aligning to TRBD1. The CDR3 is made up of 14 amino acids. Germline V gene sequence: CDR1 LGHDT, CDR2 YNNKEL (reference sequence). The J segment lost 6 bases and the V segment lost 3 bases, leaving 4 bases of the junction unmatched. The CDR3 DNA follows: TGTGCCAGCAGCCAGACCGGGACAGGTCAGCCCCAGCATTTT. Its translation is CASSQTGTGQPQHF.

The chain is built from TRBV5-5 and TRBJ1-1; D is undetermined. Trimming shortened V by 1 base and J by 0 bases, and 10 bases separated the two germline ends. CDR1 is SGHKS and CDR2 is YYEKEE in the germline V gene (reference sequence). The CDR3 is made up of 15 amino acids. The CDR3 DNA is TGTGCCAGCAGCTTGTTTACAGAGATGAACACTGAAGCTTTCTTT. This sequence encodes CASSLFTEMNTEAFF.

This clone was seen a single time. The V gene is TRBV7-6, the J gene TRBJ1-5; 7 nucleotides line up with TRBD1. Germline V gives CDR1 SGHVS, CDR2 FNYEAQ. J lost 7 bases, V lost 1 base, and 7 bases had no gene match. CDR3 size: 15 residues. CDR3 amino acids: CASSLGTGARQPQHF. In DNA form, the CDR3 reads TGTGCCAGCAGCTTAGGAACAGGGGCGAGGCAGCCCCAGCATTTT. Combining the CDR3 with reference TRBV7-6 and TRBJ1-5 gives the whole variable domain GAGVSQSPRYKVTKRGQDVALRCDPISGHVSLYWYRQALGQGPEFLTYFNYEAQQDKSGLPNDRFSAERPEGSISTLTIQRTEQRDSAMYRCASSLGTGARQPQHFGDGTRLSIL.

This CDR3 reads CASSSGIGVYEQYF. The CDR3, as DNA: TGTGCCAGCAGCTCAGGGATAGGGGTTTACGAGCAGTACTTC. This chain uses TRBV11-2 with TRBJ2-7; possibly TRBD1 for D (5 bases). Between the trimmed V and J ends, which lost 4 bases and 4 bases, there was a span of 14 bases. This CDR3 is 14 amino acids long. The germline gives CDR1 SGHAT, CDR2 FQNNGV. The variable domain in full, completed from reference TRBV11-2 and TRBJ2-7, reads EAGVAQSPRYKIIEKRQSVAFWCNPISGHATLYWYQQILGQGPKLLIQFQNNGVVDDSQLPKDRFSAERLKGVDSTLKIQPAKLEDSAVYLCASSSGIGVYEQYFGPGTRLTVT.

This chain connects TRBV5-1 to TRBJ2-7; D is possibly TRBD2 (5 bases). CDR3 length equals 13 residues. Trimming took off 6 bases at V and 0 bases at J, with 10 bases between the two ends. Germline lookup yields CDR1 SGHRS and CDR2 YFSETQ. The CDR3 DNA reads TGCGCCAGCACACGCAGCGGCTCCTACGAGCAGTACTTC. Encoded protein: CASTRSGSYEQYF.

The chain links TRBV5-5 to TRBJ2-7; TRBD2 is a possible D gene (6 bases). Trimming removed 0 bases from V and 4 bases from J, with 14 bases in between. Germline V gives CDR1 SGHKS, CDR2 YYEKEE (reference sequence). The CDR3 totals 15 residues. The chain's CDR3 is CASSLDLAEGYEQYF. The CDR3 coding sequence is TGTGCCAGCAGCTTGGATCTGGCGGAGGGATACGAGCAGTACTTC.